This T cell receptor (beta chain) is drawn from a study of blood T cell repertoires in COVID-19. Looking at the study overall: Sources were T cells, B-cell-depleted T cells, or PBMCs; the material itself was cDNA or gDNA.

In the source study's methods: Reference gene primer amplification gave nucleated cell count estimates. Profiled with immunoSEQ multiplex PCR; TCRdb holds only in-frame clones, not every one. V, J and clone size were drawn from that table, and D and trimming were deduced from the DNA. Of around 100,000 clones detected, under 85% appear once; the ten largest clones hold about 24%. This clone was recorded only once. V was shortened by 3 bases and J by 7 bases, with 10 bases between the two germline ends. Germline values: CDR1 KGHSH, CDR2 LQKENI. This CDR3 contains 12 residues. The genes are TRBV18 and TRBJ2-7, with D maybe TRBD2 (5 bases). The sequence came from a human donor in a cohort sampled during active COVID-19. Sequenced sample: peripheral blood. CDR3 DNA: TGTGCCAGCTCACCTTTGGGAGAAGAGCAGTACTTC. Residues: CASSPLGEEQYF.